A selection of T cell receptor beta chains follows, all from one sample in a study of shared T cell receptors in the human thymus. Sequencing was performed with immunoSEQ multiplex PCR; in TCRdb, only in-frame clones are kept and a portion is missing. The sample consists of about 730,000 clones, roughly 85% of them appearing once. In addition, the sample was reused for a study of human thymus T cells.

Sequencing used thymocytes. The receptors here all came from a girl under two years old with a congenital heart defect. The CDR3 runs from the conserved cysteine through the conserved F or W. D genes are given only for firm matches. Size is stated for part of the rows, as once, few or many counts, or as a class when the clone is expanded.

CDR3nt,CDR3aa,j_gene,abundance,d_gene,v_gene
TGTGCCAGTAAATACCGGGACAGAGGCAATCAGCCCCAGCATTTT,CASKYRDRGNQPQHF,TRBJ1-5,-,TRBD1,TRBV19
TGCGCCAGCCGGCAGGTGAACACTGAAGCTTTCTTT,CASRQVNTEAFF,TRBJ1-1,-,-,TRBV5-1
TGTGCCAGCGGGGGGACGACGGGCTACACCTTC,CASGGTTGYTF,TRBJ1-2,once,-,TRBV7-2
TGCGCCAGCGGGCCGGAGACAAACTACGGGAGGATTCATGAGCAGTTCTTC,CASGPETNYGRIHEQFF,TRBJ2-1,-,TRBD2,TRBV5-1
TGTGCCAGCAGCTTAGAGGCAGGGCGATCAGCTTTCTTT,CASSLEAGRSAFF,TRBJ1-1,-,-,TRBV7-2
TGTGCCAGCAGCCAGCCTCCCAGCGGGGAACTCACTGAGCAGTTCTTC,CASSQPPSGELTEQFF,TRBJ2-1,-,TRBD2,TRBV5-6
TGTGCCATCAGTGAGGAATGCAGGGGGGACTCCCACTCTTACAATGAGCAGTTCTTC,CAISEECRGDSHSYNEQFF,TRBJ2-1,-,-,TRBV10-3
TGTGCCAGTAGTACCCCGGGGAAGGGCAGGCCCAATCAGCCCCAGCATTTT,CASSTPGKGRPNQPQHF,TRBJ1-5,few,-,TRBV19
TGCAGCGTTGAAGCTCCGAACAGGGTTATGAACACTGAAGCTTTCTTT,CSVEAPNRVMNTEAFF,TRBJ1-1,-,-,TRBV29-1
TGTGCCAGCAGCTCCTACAGAGCTGGCTACACCTTC,CASSSYRAGYTF,TRBJ1-2,-,-,TRBV5-6
TGTGCCAGCAGCCTACGGACAGGGGCGAACACTGAAGCTTTCTTT,CASSLRTGANTEAFF,TRBJ1-1,-,TRBD1,TRBV5-4
TGTGCCAGCAGCGGCGACAGGGCAAGCAATCAGCCCCAGCATTTT,CASSGDRASNQPQHF,TRBJ1-5,-,TRBD1,TRBV7-2
TGTGCCACCAGCAGAGATCGGGTCCGCGAGCAGTTCTTC,CATSRDRVREQFF,TRBJ2-1,-,-,TRBV15
TGTGCCAGCACCTCGGGGGGGGGTGGTGGCTACACCTTC,CASTSGGGGGYTF,TRBJ1-2,-,-,TRBV27
TGTGCCACCAGCAGAGTGGGAAGACAGGGGGCTACGTATAGCAATCAGCCCCAGCATTTT,CATSRVGRQGATYSNQPQHF,TRBJ1-5,few,TRBD1,TRBV15
TGCGCCAGCAGTGACGGGGAGTCACCCCTCCACTTT,CASSDGESPLHF,TRBJ1-6,-,-,TRBV10-1
TGTGCCAGCAGCTCCCCACTTTCGGCAGGGGTTTTAGATACGCAGTATTTT,CASSSPLSAGVLDTQYF,TRBJ2-3,-,-,TRBV7-8
TGTGCCAGCAGCGCCAGCGGGGGGGACTACGAGCAGTACTTC,CASSASGGDYEQYF,TRBJ2-7,-,TRBD2,TRBV9
TGCGCCAGCAGCCAAGAAGTGGAGGGTAGCGATGGGACAGATACGCAGTATTTT,CASSQEVEGSDGTDTQYF,TRBJ2-3,-,-,TRBV4-1
TGTGCCAGCAGCTTGTTGAGGGACCCTGGGACAGGGGGCGGCACTGAAGCTTTCTTT,CASSLLRDPGTGGGTEAFF,TRBJ1-1,-,TRBD1,TRBV7-9
TGTGCCAGCAGCTCACTGGGGCAAAAGACTCCACAAGAGACCCAGTACTTC,CASSSLGQKTPQETQYF,TRBJ2-5,-,-,TRBV13
TGTGCCAGCAGTCACAGGGGGCTCGGCACTGAAGCTTTCTTT,CASSHRGLGTEAFF,TRBJ1-1,-,TRBD1,TRBV27
TGCGCCAGCTTCCGGGGGAAAGGCGTCGGCAACACTGAAGCTTTCTTT,CASFRGKGVGNTEAFF,TRBJ1-1,-,-,TRBV10-1
TGCAGCGTGAAAGGGGGCAACTATGGCTACACCTTC,CSVKGGNYGYTF,TRBJ1-2,-,TRBD1,TRBV29-1
TGTGCCAGCAGCTACAGGGAAGGCTCCTACGAGCAGTACTTC,CASSYREGSYEQYF,TRBJ2-7,-,-,TRBV5-6
TGTGCCACTGCGACAGGGCATAATGAAAAACTGTTTTTT,CATATGHNEKLFF,TRBJ1-4,-,TRBD1,TRBV6-5
TGCAGCGTTGAAGGGCCCCCAGAGAACACTGAAGCTTTCTTT,CSVEGPPENTEAFF,TRBJ1-1,-,-,TRBV29-1